Shown below are 30 T cell receptor beta chains from a single sample sequenced in a study of vaccination effects on CD4 cells after COVID-19. Some clones are missing from TCRdb's copy, which holds only in-frame ones; the method was immunoSEQ multiplex PCR. The sample holds 25,000 to 40,000 clones, approximately 78% seen once. After expansion with viral peptide pools in the ViraFEST assay, antigen-specific CD4+ T cells were sequenced. Researchers isolated CD4+ T cells once approximately 10 days of culture had elapsed. Every participant took two doses of the BNT162b2 or mRNA-1273 vaccine. These receptors' targets are unknown. The sequencing used CD4+ T cells from PBMCs cultured with HCoV-NL63 spike peptides, collected after COVID-19 vaccination. These TCRs come from a human donor who received a COVID-19 vaccine. Some clones in this sample may be carry-over from other donors' samples.

V is TRBV30 and J is TRBJ1-2; 8 nucleotides agree with TRBD1. The germline V gene encodes CDR1 GTSNPN and CDR2 SVGIG (reference sequence). V shed 2 bases, J shed 10 bases, and the junction held 9 bases outside the gene matches. The CDR3 spans 13 residues. CDR3 region: CAWSTPAGGDYTF. The CDR3 DNA is TGTGCCTGGAGTACCCCCGCAGGGGGCGACTACACCTTC.

The rearrangement uses TRBV5-1 and TRBJ2-3; 10 bases map to TRBD2. From germline, CDR1 is SGHRS and CDR2 YFSETQ. This CDR3 region has 17 residues. The trim removed 2 bases at V and 4 bases at J, leaving 10 bases unmatched. CDR3 sequence (DNA): TGCGCCAGCAGCTTCTACCTCACTAGCGGGGTGGCAGATACGCAGTATTTT. Its protein product is CASSFYLTSGVADTQYF.

CDR3: CASSEVQGNTIYF. The CDR3 DNA sequence: TGTGCCAGCAGTGAGGTACAGGGAAACACCATATATTTT. J is TRBJ1-3 and V is TRBV6-1; D uncertain. Germline lookup yields CDR1 MNHNS and CDR2 SASEGT. V lost 3 bases and J lost 4, with 7 bases in between. The CDR3 runs to 13 residues.

This clone was detected only a few times. The chain has TRBV5-6 and TRBJ1-3; D possibly corresponds to TRBD1 (5 bases). V was trimmed by 4 bases and J by 4 bases, leaving 18 bases between them. This CDR3 is 16 amino acids long. Germline V CDR1 and CDR2: SGHDT, YYEEEE. CDR3 region: CASSLMGGTLGNTIYF. The CDR3 DNA reads as TGTGCCAGCAGCCTGATGGGGGGAACGTTGGGAAACACCATATATTTT.

This clone was found a few times. The CDR3 sequence: CASSPLDTGEQYV. For the CDR3, the DNA is TGTGCCAGCTCACCACTGGACACGGGCGAGCAGTACGTC. This chain links TRBV18 with TRBJ2-7; tentatively, D is TRBD1 (5 bases). The CDR3 sequence is 13 residues long. Trimming removed 1 base from V and 6 bases from J, with 10 bases in between. Germline V gives CDR1 KGHSH, CDR2 LQKENI.

The rearrangement uses TRBV5-1 and TRBJ2-6; D is unresolved. The V and J ends lost 6 bases and 0 bases respectively, with 7 bases between them. The length of the CDR3 is 14 residues. The germline CDR1 and CDR2 sequences are SGHRS and YFSETQ. The DNA of the CDR3 is TGCGCCAGCACCAAGGACTCTGGGGCCAACGTCCTGACTTTC. Amino acid sequence: CASTKDSGANVLTF.

The chain's CDR3 is CATSRDRSDYSNQPQHF. CDR3 sequence (DNA): TGTGCCACCAGCAGAGATCGGTCAGATTATAGCAATCAGCCCCAGCATTTT. The chain employs TRBV15 and TRBJ1-5; D is ambiguous. Per germline, CDR1 LNHNV and CDR2 YYDKDF (reference sequence). Trimming took off 0 bases at V and 0 bases at J, with 12 bases between the two ends. There are 17 residues in the CDR3.

This rearrangement joins TRBV9 to TRBJ1-6; possible D gene TRBD1, 6 bases. Trimming took 3 bases from V and 9 from J, leaving 16 bases between them. Per the germline V gene, CDR1 is SGDLS and CDR2 is YYNGEE. The CDR3 extends over 15 amino acids. Here the CDR3 reads CASSAGGTSSSPLHF. CDR3 sequence (DNA): TGTGCCAGCAGCGCAGGTGGGACATCCAGTTCACCCCTCCACTTT.

In DNA form, the CDR3 reads TGCGCCAGCAGCCAACTCGGGGCTAGCACAGATACGCAGTATTTT. Translation: CASSQLGASTDTQYF. The chain uses TRBV4-1 and TRBJ2-3; possibly TRBD1 or TRBD2 for D (5 bases each). The CDR3 sequence is 15 residues long. Looked up from germline, CDR1 is MGHRA and CDR2 is YSYEKL. Between the trimmed V and J ends, which lost 2 bases and 0 bases, there was a span of 9 bases.

The chain couples TRBV28 to TRBJ2-2; unclear D gene. The CDR3 length is 11 residues. The germline V gene has CDR1 MDHEN and CDR2 SYDVKM. Trimming left V 9 bases short and J 6 bases short, with 8 bases between. Written as DNA, the CDR3 is TGTGCCAGTAGTATCCCCGGGGAGCTGTTTTTT. Protein product: CASSIPGELFF.

This clone was detected once. The chain joins TRBV18 to TRBJ1-2; D might be TRBD1 (5 bases). This CDR3 contains 12 residues. The V gene's germline CDR1 is KGHSH and CDR2 LQKENI. Trimming stripped 2 bases from V and 8 bases from J, with 9 bases between. As DNA, the CDR3 is TGTGCCAGCTCACCAGGGCAGGGCGGCTACACCTTC. Its protein product is CASSPGQGGYTF.

This clone is a singleton in its sample. The chain is built from TRBV6-5 and TRBJ1-6; tentative D call: TRBD1 (5 bases). V lost 0 bases, J lost 10 bases, and 13 bases lay in between. The CDR3 is 15 residues long. CDR1 is MNHEY and CDR2 is SVGAGI in the germline V gene. This chain's CDR3 is CASSYSGQMASPLHF. CDR3 nucleotide sequence: TGTGCCAGCAGTTACTCGGGGCAGATGGCATCACCCCTCCACTTT.

V is TRBV7-3 and J is TRBJ2-2; D is undetermined. Deletions cut 4 bases from V and 3 bases from J, with 9 bases between. Per the germline V gene, CDR1 is SGHTA and CDR2 is FQGTGA. This CDR3 is 14 amino acids long. The CDR3: CASSSRADTGELFF. The CDR3 bases are TGTGCCAGCAGCTCCCGGGCGGACACCGGGGAGCTGTTTTTT.

This clone was detected once. The DNA for the CDR3 is TGTGCCAGCAGTTACAGTCAAGGTACGGAGCAGTACGTC. Translating gives CASSYSQGTEQYV. The chain combines TRBV6-6 with TRBJ2-7; D uncertain. This CDR3 has 13 amino acids. Germline V gives CDR1 MNHNY, CDR2 SVGAGI (reference sequence). The V gene lost 2 bases and the J gene lost 7 bases, with 12 bases spanning the gap.

This chain uses TRBV5-1 with TRBJ1-6; the D is unclear. CDR1 is SGHRS, CDR2 YFSETQ, per germline. V dropped 0 bases and J dropped 7 bases, with 8 bases sitting between them. This CDR3 contains 14 residues. The CDR3 spells CASSLELLNSPLHF. The DNA of the CDR3 is TGCGCCAGCAGCTTGGAACTGTTAAATTCACCCCTCCACTTT.

DNA for the CDR3: TGTGCCACCAGTGAGGACGCCTGGGGCTACACCTTC. It codes for CATSEDAWGYTF. The V and J genes are TRBV24-1 and TRBJ1-2; D is unclear. Trimming stripped 4 bases from V and 8 bases from J, with 10 bases between. The CDR3 is 12 amino acids. Per germline, CDR1 KGHDR and CDR2 SFDVKD.

This clone was counted a few times. The rearrangement uses TRBV19 and TRBJ1-6; D remains unclear. CDR1 and CDR2 (germline): LNHDA, SQIVND (reference sequence). The CDR3 consists of 15 residues. Trimming left V 7 bases short and J 7 bases short, with 17 bases between. This CDR3 reads CASKADRKANSPLHF. CDR3 nucleotides: TGTGCCAGTAAGGCGGACCGAAAAGCCAATTCACCCCTCCACTTT.

The chain carries TRBV5-6 and TRBJ1-3; 10 positions agree with TRBD1. This CDR3 has 19 amino acids. Germline V CDR1 and CDR2: SGHDT, YYEEEE. V trimming: 3 bases; J trimming: 0 bases; junction bases outside the gene matches: 12. CDR3 coding DNA: TGTGCCAGCAGCTCTCGTCCCGGGACAGGGGCCCGCTCTGGAAACACCATATATTTT. Protein: CASSSRPGTGARSGNTIYF.

The chain employs TRBV5-1 and TRBJ2-5; 13 positions match TRBD2. Trimming at V came to 3 bases and at J to 1 base, leaving 3 bases not matched to a gene. This CDR3 comprises 16 residues. Germline V gene sequence: CDR1 SGHRS, CDR2 YFSETQ. The CDR3 is CASSWTSGGLQETQYF. In DNA, the CDR3 is TGCGCCAGCAGCTGGACTAGCGGGGGCCTCCAAGAGACCCAGTACTTC.

V and J are TRBV6-2 or TRBV6-3 and TRBJ1-4, with D hard to call. V lost 2 bases and J 6 bases, leaving 7 bases between the germline ends. Germline V gene lookup returns CDR1 MNHEY and CDR2 SVGEGT. The CDR3 runs to 13 residues. This CDR3 reads CASSYRAHEKLFF. The CDR3 DNA is TGTGCCAGCAGTTACCGGGCCCATGAAAAACTGTTTTTT.

This clone has only a few counts. V gene TRBV5-1 combines with J gene TRBJ1-4; 7 bases align to TRBD1. There are 16 residues in the CDR3. The trim removed 4 bases at V and 0 bases at J, leaving 6 bases unmatched. Germline assignment: CDR1 SGHRS and CDR2 YFSETQ. The CDR3 is CASSPDRRATNEKLFF. DNA for the CDR3: TGCGCCAGCAGCCCGGACAGGCGTGCAACTAATGAAAAACTGTTTTTT.

The gene calls are TRBV4-1 and TRBJ1-2; TRBD1 agrees at 7 bases. Germline V lookup: CDR1 MGHRA, CDR2 YSYEKL. With 2 bases clipped from V and 4 bases from J, the junction kept 4 bases outside the gene matches. This CDR3 is 14 amino acids long. CDR3 nucleotides: TGCGCCAGCAGCCAACTAAGGGACAGCTATGGCTACACCTTC. Its protein product is CASSQLRDSYGYTF.

This clone turned up a few times. This sequence joins TRBV7-8 and TRBJ2-7; 7 nucleotides agree with TRBD1. Germline CDR1 and CDR2: SGHVS and FQNEAQ. The CDR3 contains 14 residues. With 3 bases clipped from V and 3 bases from J, the junction kept 5 bases outside the gene matches. The CDR3 nucleotides read TGTGCCAGCAGCTTTCGACAGGGTAGCTACGAGCAGTACGTC. The encoded protein is CASSFRQGSYEQYV.

The chain joins TRBV24-1 to TRBJ1-5; D uncertain. From germline, CDR1 is KGHDR and CDR2 SFDVKD. This CDR3 region has 16 residues. V gave up 4 bases and J gave up 1 base, with 13 bases separating them. CDR3 coding DNA: TGTGCCACCAGTGACCCTTCGACGGAAAGCAATCAGCCCCAGCATTTT. It encodes CATSDPSTESNQPQHF.

The chain couples TRBV6-5 to TRBJ1-6; D unclear. Germline CDR1 is MNHEY and CDR2 is SVGAGI. CDR3 length: 13 residues. Between the trimmed V and J ends, which lost 7 bases and 7 bases, there was a span of 11 bases. For the CDR3, the DNA is TGTGCCAGCATTGTGACACAGAATTCACCCCTCCACTTT. Encoded protein: CASIVTQNSPLHF.

The chain carries TRBV7-8 and TRBJ2-7; tentative D call: TRBD2 (5 bases). Trimming removed 0 bases at V and 2 bases at J, with 17 bases between. CDR3 length: 17 residues. The germline V gene encodes CDR1 SGHVS and CDR2 FQNEAQ. DNA of the CDR3: TGTGCCAGCAGCTTAGCGTTGTCGGGAAGCCCTCCCTACGAGCAGTACGTC. Its translation: CASSLALSGSPPYEQYV.

V usage is TRBV5-6 and J usage is TRBJ2-1; a weak D match, TRBD2 (5 bases). This CDR3 contains 15 residues. Trimming removed 5 bases at V and 3 bases at J, with 15 bases between. Germline V gene sequence: CDR1 SGHDT, CDR2 YYEEEE. Written as DNA, the CDR3 is TGTGCCAGCAGTTCCTCTCGGGGTGGCTACAATGAGCAGTTCTTC. Translated: CASSSSRGGYNEQFF.

The chain carries TRBV12-3 or TRBV12-4 and TRBJ2-1; D gene uncertain. Trimming took 4 bases from V and 4 from J, leaving 8 bases between them. The CDR3 covers 13 residues. The CDR3 loop reads CASSSDFYNEQFF. The CDR3 region has the DNA TGTGCCAGCAGTTCCGACTTTTACAATGAGCAGTTCTTC.

The rearrangement uses TRBV24-1 and TRBJ2-7; D perhaps matches TRBD2 (5 bases). CDR3 length equals 14 residues. Germline assignment: CDR1 KGHDR and CDR2 SFDVKD. Trimming removed 3 bases at V and 6 bases at J, with 14 bases between. The CDR3 DNA reads as TGTGCCACCAGTGATGGAGGACGTCCGGCCGAGCAGTACGTC. Its translation is CATSDGGRPAEQYV.

The chain links TRBV27 to TRBJ1-1; D is unresolved. Trimming took off 8 bases at V and 1 base at J, with 8 bases between the two ends. Germline V gene lookup returns CDR1 MNHEY and CDR2 SMNVEV (reference sequence). The CDR3 covers 12 residues. This CDR3 reads CASRERNTEAFF. DNA of the CDR3: TGTGCCAGCCGAGAGAGGAACACTGAAGCTTTCTTT.